This entry lists 21 T cell receptor beta chains sequenced from one sample in a study of cytomegalovirus exposure and HLA in healthy donors. Use of 60 Vbeta and 13 Jbeta primers characterized the PCR. Generated by immunoSEQ multiplex PCR, the TCRdb table keeps only in-frame clones and is missing some. The table has about 90,000 clones, around 80% seen once; the top ten hold approximately 0.56%. Sequencing was performed on PBMCs. These receptors all stem from a man under 40 in good health and CMV-seronegative.

The genes are TRBV6-1 and TRBJ1-5; no definite D call. The CDR3 has 15 amino acids. Germline lookup yields CDR1 MNHNS and CDR2 SASEGT. V was cut by 1 base and J by 9 bases, with 16 bases left in between. DNA for the CDR3: TGTGCCAGCAGTGAAGTGGGCAGCCTAGGAGGGCCCCAGCATTTT. Protein sequence: CASSEVGSLGGPQHF.

The chain is built from TRBV28 and TRBJ1-3; D gene unclear. This CDR3 has 14 residues. Between the trimmed V and J ends, which lost 6 bases and 0 bases, there was a span of 9 bases. Germline CDR1 and CDR2: MDHEN and SYDVKM. CDR3 sequence (DNA): TGTGCCAGCAGGCTAGTGTTCTCTGGAAACACCATATATTTT. It specifies CASRLVFSGNTIYF.

CDR3 amino acids: CASSSVYQETQYF. The CDR3 DNA reads TGTGCCAGCAGCTCAGTGTACCAAGAGACCCAGTACTTC. This chain uses TRBV7-2 with TRBJ2-5; D gene ambiguous. CDR3 length equals 13 residues. Trimming took off 4 bases at V and 0 bases at J, with 6 bases between the two ends. Germline V gives CDR1 SGHTA, CDR2 FQGNSA.

The V and J genes are TRBV19 and TRBJ1-4; 9 bases agree with TRBD1. This CDR3 region has 15 residues. CDR1 and CDR2 (germline): LNHDA, SQIVND (reference sequence). V shed 7 bases, J shed 5 bases, and the junction held 8 bases outside the gene matches. The CDR3 bases are TGTGCCAGTACCACTCCCGGACAGGGGAATGAAAAACTGTTTTTT. Its translation: CASTTPGQGNEKLFF.

Only a few counts were recorded for this clone. The rearrangement uses TRBV10-3 and TRBJ1-1, with 7 bases matching TRBD1. The germline V gene has CDR1 ENHRY and CDR2 SYGVKD. V shed 5 bases, J shed 3 bases, and the junction held 3 bases outside the gene matches. This CDR3 spans 13 amino acids. CDR3 protein: CAISYGQDTEAFF. The DNA for the CDR3 is TGTGCCATCAGTTATGGACAGGACACTGAAGCTTTCTTT.

This clone was seen only a few times. The gene calls are TRBV4-1 and TRBJ2-3, with 14 bases identical to TRBD2. The CDR3 is 16 residues long. The V gene's germline CDR1 is MGHRA and CDR2 YSYEKL. V was pared by 1 base and J by 5 bases, with 2 bases of the junction left unmatched. CDR3: CASSQGLAGGIDTQYF. In DNA form, the CDR3 reads TGCGCCAGCAGCCAAGGACTAGCGGGAGGGATAGATACGCAGTATTTT.

The V and J genes are TRBV7-3 and TRBJ2-2; 15 nucleotides agree with TRBD2. Germline CDR1 and CDR2: SGHTA and FQGTGA. V was pared by 0 bases and J by 4 bases, with 6 bases of the junction left unmatched. The CDR3 has 19 amino acids. The CDR3 sequence: CASSLTGTSGRSSTGELFF. The DNA for the CDR3 is TGTGCCAGCAGCTTAACAGGGACTAGCGGGAGGTCGAGCACCGGGGAGCTGTTTTTT.

V gene TRBV5-1 combines with J gene TRBJ1-2; D is ambiguous. The CDR3 covers 13 residues. Deletions cut 0 bases from V and 8 bases from J, with 11 bases between. The germline CDR1 and CDR2 sequences are SGHRS and YFSETQ. In DNA, the CDR3 is TGCGCCAGCAGCTTGGGAGTCCGCTCGGGCTACACCTTC. It is translated as CASSLGVRSGYTF.

The CDR3 here is CASSAYRGVNTEAFF. The CDR3 DNA reads as TGTGCCAGCAGCGCCTACAGGGGAGTGAACACTGAAGCTTTCTTT. The V and J genes are TRBV9 and TRBJ1-1; 7 positions match TRBD1. Looked up from germline, CDR1 is SGDLS and CDR2 is YYNGEE. The CDR3 spans 15 residues. The V gene end was trimmed by 3 bases and the J gene end by 0 bases; junction bases not matched to a gene: 5.

The chain is built from TRBV6-5 and TRBJ2-5; TRBD1 matches 8 bases. The CDR3 length is 12 residues. Germline V gives CDR1 MNHEY, CDR2 SVGAGI. V shed 9 bases, J shed 1 base, and the junction held 1 base outside the gene matches. CDR3 DNA: TGTGCCAGTGGACAGGGCCAAGAGACCCAGTACTTC. As protein: CASGQGQETQYF.

The gene calls are TRBV7-2 and TRBJ1-1; 9 positions match TRBD1. CDR1 and CDR2 from the germline V gene are SGHTA and FQGNSA. This CDR3 has 13 residues. V lost 5 bases, J lost 4 bases, and 2 bases stayed unmatched. CDR3 nucleotides: TGTGCCAGCAGCGTACAGGGGGCCACTGAAGCTTTCTTT. This gives the protein CASSVQGATEAFF.

V is TRBV7-2 and J is TRBJ2-5; TRBD1 matches 7 bases. Germline V gene sequence: CDR1 SGHTA, CDR2 FQGNSA. Trimming took 4 bases from V and 5 from J; bases not matched to a gene: 4. This CDR3 spans 13 amino acids. CDR3 coding DNA: TGTGCCAGCAGCTCGACAGGGCTGGAGACCCAGTACTTC. It specifies CASSSTGLETQYF.

This clone appeared once. V is TRBV25-1 and J is TRBJ2-6; D perhaps matches TRBD1 (5 bases). CDR1 and CDR2 from the germline V gene are MGHDK and SYGVNS. The CDR3 totals 15 residues. Trimming removed 5 bases from V and 3 bases from J, with 11 bases in between. This CDR3 is CASSNRLGGANVLTF. The CDR3 DNA reads TGTGCCAGCAGTAACAGGTTAGGTGGGGCCAACGTCCTGACTTTC.

The V gene is TRBV6-6, the J gene TRBJ2-4; possibly TRBD1 for D (6 bases). This CDR3 is 13 amino acids long. CDR1 is MNHNY and CDR2 is SVGAGI in the germline V gene (reference sequence). Deletions cut 6 bases from V and 7 bases from J, with 13 bases between. CDR3: CASSEQGFNIQYF. The CDR3 region has the DNA TGTGCCAGCAGCGAACAGGGATTCAACATTCAGTACTTC.

V gene TRBV2 combines with J gene TRBJ2-7, with D possibly being TRBD2 (7 bases). The CDR3 consists of 16 residues. Trimming took off 3 bases at V and 4 bases at J, with 19 bases between the two ends. Germline V gene data show CDR1 as SNHLY and CDR2 as FYNNEI. CDR3 DNA: TGTGCCAGCAGTGATCCTGCCGGGGGGCTGCTGTACGAGCAGTACTTC. Amino acid sequence: CASSDPAGGLLYEQYF.

Ten or more counts support this clone. This chain connects TRBV29-1 to TRBJ1-1; 7 bases line up with TRBD1. Per germline, CDR1 SQVTM and CDR2 ANQGSEA. V lost 7 bases and J lost 4; bases outside the gene matches: 6. CDR3 length: 12 amino acids. The CDR3 spells CSAVDRSTEAFF. CDR3 bases: TGCAGCGCCGTGGACAGGAGCACTGAAGCTTTCTTT.

The chain employs TRBV5-1 and TRBJ2-2, with TRBD2 identical over 8 bases. Trimming cost V 1 base and J 3 bases; bases outside gene matches: 2. From germline, CDR1 is SGHRS and CDR2 YFSETQ. The CDR3 is made up of 15 amino acids. The CDR3 loop is CASSLPGGDTGELFF. As DNA, the CDR3 is TGCGCCAGCAGCTTGCCGGGGGGGGACACCGGGGAGCTGTTTTTT.

The chain combines TRBV7-9 with TRBJ2-1; 12 nucleotides line up with TRBD2. J was trimmed by 4 bases and V by 6 bases; bases with no gene match: 16. The CDR3 is 19 amino acids. Germline CDR1 is SEHNR and CDR2 is FQNEAQ (reference sequence). The CDR3 protein is CASRSRLAGVPGIYNEQFF. Written as DNA, the CDR3 is TGTGCCAGCAGATCGAGACTAGCGGGAGTGCCGGGGATTTACAATGAGCAGTTCTTC.

The chain employs TRBV7-8 and TRBJ1-2, with D maybe TRBD1 (5 bases). V lost 5 bases and J 4 bases, leaving 14 bases between the germline ends. CDR3 length: 14 residues. Germline CDR1 and CDR2: SGHVS and FQNEAQ. CDR3 region: CASSDRQLVYGYTF. The CDR3 DNA reads TGTGCCAGCAGCGACCGACAGCTCGTCTATGGCTACACCTTC.

DNA of the CDR3: TGCGCCAGCAGCCAAGAGGGCAGGGGGCGTGAAAAACTGTTTTTT. This gives the protein CASSQEGRGREKLFF. The chain has TRBV4-1 and TRBJ1-4; 8 bases are a match to TRBD1. V trimming: 0 bases; J trimming: 7 bases; junction bases outside the gene matches: 4. Per germline, CDR1 MGHRA and CDR2 YSYEKL. CDR3 length: 15 residues.

This clone was counted a few times. J is TRBJ2-7 and V is TRBV5-6, with 9 bases that match TRBD1. V was clipped by 5 bases and J by 4 bases; unmatched bases: 7. There are 14 residues in the CDR3. Germline CDR1 is SGHDT and CDR2 is YYEEEE. Here the CDR3 reads CASSWTGARYEQYV. CDR3 nucleotide sequence: TGTGCCAGCAGTTGGACAGGGGCGAGGTACGAGCAGTACGTC.